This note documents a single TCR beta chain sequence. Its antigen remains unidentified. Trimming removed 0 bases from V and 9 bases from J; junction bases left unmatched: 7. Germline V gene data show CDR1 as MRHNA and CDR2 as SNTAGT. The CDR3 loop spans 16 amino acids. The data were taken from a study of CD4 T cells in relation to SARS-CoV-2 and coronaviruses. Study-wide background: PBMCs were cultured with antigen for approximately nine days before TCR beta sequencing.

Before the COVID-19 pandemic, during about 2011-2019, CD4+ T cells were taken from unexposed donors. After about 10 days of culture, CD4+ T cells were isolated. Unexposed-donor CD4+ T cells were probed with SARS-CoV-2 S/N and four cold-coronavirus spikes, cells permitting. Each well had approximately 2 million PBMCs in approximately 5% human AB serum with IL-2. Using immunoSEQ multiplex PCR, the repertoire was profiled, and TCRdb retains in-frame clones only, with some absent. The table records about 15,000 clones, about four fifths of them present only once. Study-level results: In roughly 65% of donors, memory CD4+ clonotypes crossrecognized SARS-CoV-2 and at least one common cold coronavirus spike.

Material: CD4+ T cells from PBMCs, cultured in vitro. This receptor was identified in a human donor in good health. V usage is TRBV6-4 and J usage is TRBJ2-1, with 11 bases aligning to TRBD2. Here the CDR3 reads CASSDSIAGGPGEQFF. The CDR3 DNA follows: TGTGCCAGCAGTGACTCTATAGCGGGAGGGCCTGGTGAGCAGTTCTTC.